This is a list of T cell receptor beta chains from one sample in a study of neurological immune-mediated disorders. TCRdb ran MiXCR on the 5' RACE reads and lists one entry per CDR3 protein. The sample records roughly 25,000 distinct CDR3 sequences, roughly 6.3% being singletons. The sample consisted of PBMCs. These receptors came from a woman between 40 and 50 years old in good health. CDR3s include the opening cysteine and the closing phenylalanine or tryptophan. Fields, in order: D gene, J gene, clone size, V gene, CDR3 protein, CDR3 DNA. A D gene is named only where the DNA matches it firmly. The size entry is marked missing in some rows and otherwise reads once, few, many or a size class.

D gene: TRBD2; J gene: TRBJ2-1; clone size: many; V gene: TRBV29-1; CDR3 protein: CSGLAGKGYNEQFF; CDR3 DNA: TGCAGCGGATTAGCGGGAAAGGGGTACAATGAGCAGTTCTTC
D gene: -; J gene: TRBJ1-1; clone size: many; V gene: TRBV12-3/TRBV12-4; CDR3 protein: CASRSGSVNTEAFF; CDR3 DNA: TGTGCCAGCAGGTCCGGGTCTGTTAACACTGAAGCTTTCTTT
D gene: TRBD1; J gene: TRBJ1-5; clone size: -; V gene: TRBV6-5; CDR3 protein: CASSYSTGGGHPQHF; CDR3 DNA: TGTGCCAGCAGTTACTCTACAGGGGGTGGTCATCCCCAGCATTTT
D gene: TRBD1; J gene: TRBJ1-1; clone size: medium-sized; V gene: TRBV20-1; CDR3 protein: CSAQKSTGLTEAFF; CDR3 DNA: TGCAGTGCTCAAAAATCGACAGGGCTCACTGAAGCTTTCTTT
D gene: -; J gene: TRBJ2-5; clone size: many; V gene: TRBV9; CDR3 protein: CASSPEVAIETQYF; CDR3 DNA: TGTGCCAGCAGCCCGGAGGTGGCAATAGAGACCCAGTACTTC
D gene: TRBD1; J gene: TRBJ1-1; clone size: many; V gene: TRBV5-1; CDR3 protein: CASSYLTGGATEAFF; CDR3 DNA: TGCGCCAGCAGCTACCTGACAGGGGGCGCAACTGAAGCTTTCTTT
D gene: -; J gene: TRBJ2-1; clone size: many; V gene: TRBV28; CDR3 protein: CASSFPPPESISYGEQFF; CDR3 DNA: TGTGCCAGCAGTTTTCCCCCCCCGGAGTCTATCTCCTACGGTGAGCAGTTCTTC
D gene: TRBD2; J gene: TRBJ2-3; clone size: many; V gene: TRBV20-1; CDR3 protein: CSASSTSGTHTDTQYF; CDR3 DNA: TGCAGTGCCAGCTCGACTAGCGGGACTCACACAGATACGCAGTATTTT
D gene: -; J gene: TRBJ2-7; clone size: -; V gene: TRBV2; CDR3 protein: CASKRAPYEQYF; CDR3 DNA: TGTGCCAGTAAGCGGGCGCCCTACGAGCAGTACTTC
D gene: TRBD2; J gene: TRBJ2-2; clone size: many; V gene: TRBV12-3/TRBV12-4; CDR3 protein: CASSLRGAVYTGELFF; CDR3 DNA: TGTGCCAGCAGTTTGCGGGGGGCAGTGTACACCGGGGAGCTGTTTTTT
D gene: -; J gene: TRBJ2-7; clone size: many; V gene: TRBV4-3; CDR3 protein: CASSQDGQSSYEQYF; CDR3 DNA: TGCGCCAGCAGCCAAGACGGACAGAGCTCCTACGAGCAGTACTTC
D gene: -; J gene: TRBJ2-2; clone size: many; V gene: TRBV10-3; CDR3 protein: CATQRGGGTGELFF; CDR3 DNA: TGTGCCACACAACGTGGAGGGGGGACCGGGGAGCTGTTTTTT
D gene: TRBD2; J gene: TRBJ2-4; clone size: many; V gene: TRBV7-2; CDR3 protein: CASSSAGAGVGGSFKYF; CDR3 DNA: TGTGCCAGCAGCTCAGCCGGGGCGGGAGTTGGGGGTTCATTTAAGTACTTC
D gene: -; J gene: TRBJ2-1; clone size: medium-sized; V gene: TRBV5-1; CDR3 protein: CASSSLAVQSYNEQFF; CDR3 DNA: TGCGCCAGCAGCTCATTAGCGGTGCAGTCCTACAATGAGCAGTTCTTC
D gene: -; J gene: TRBJ2-1; clone size: -; V gene: TRBV3-1; CDR3 protein: CASSQEPGTEQFF; CDR3 DNA: TGTGCCAGCAGCCAAGAACCCGGGACAGAGCAGTTCTTC
D gene: TRBD2; J gene: TRBJ2-7; clone size: few; V gene: TRBV5-6; CDR3 protein: CASIHRLAGVGEQYF; CDR3 DNA: TGTGCCAGCATCCACCGACTAGCGGGAGTGGGCGAGCAGTACTTC
D gene: TRBD1; J gene: TRBJ1-4; clone size: -; V gene: TRBV5-1; CDR3 protein: CAGSCGQAGSEKLFF; CDR3 DNA: TGCGCCGGCAGCTGTGGACAGGCTGGCAGTGAAAAACTGTTTTTT
D gene: TRBD1; J gene: TRBJ2-4; clone size: many; V gene: TRBV20-1; CDR3 protein: CSARAPDRQYF; CDR3 DNA: TGCAGTGCTAGGGCGCCGGACAGGCAGTACTTC
D gene: TRBD1; J gene: TRBJ2-1; clone size: many; V gene: TRBV5-1; CDR3 protein: CASSGQGYNEQFF; CDR3 DNA: TGCGCCAGCAGCGGACAGGGTTACAATGAGCAGTTCTTC
D gene: -; J gene: TRBJ2-7; clone size: many; V gene: TRBV29-1; CDR3 protein: CSVEGLYGTYEQYF; CDR3 DNA: TGCAGCGTTGAAGGGCTGTACGGGACGTACGAGCAGTACTTC
D gene: -; J gene: TRBJ2-7; clone size: many; V gene: TRBV5-5; CDR3 protein: CASSFGGAYEQYF; CDR3 DNA: TGTGCCAGCAGCTTCGGGGGAGCCTACGAGCAGTACTTC
D gene: -; J gene: TRBJ2-1; clone size: many; V gene: TRBV20-1; CDR3 protein: CSARVPDPFEQFF; CDR3 DNA: TGCAGTGCTAGAGTTCCCGATCCATTCGAGCAGTTCTTC
D gene: TRBD1; J gene: TRBJ2-5; clone size: many; V gene: TRBV3-1; CDR3 protein: CASSQGQGQETQYF; CDR3 DNA: TGTGCCAGCAGCCAAGGACAGGGCCAAGAGACCCAGTACTTC
D gene: TRBD1; J gene: TRBJ2-7; clone size: -; V gene: TRBV5-1; CDR3 protein: CASSWRTGLSEQYF; CDR3 DNA: TGCGCCAGCAGCTGGAGGACAGGGTTGAGTGAGCAGTACTTC
D gene: TRBD2; J gene: TRBJ2-7; clone size: many; V gene: TRBV5-1; CDR3 protein: CASSWGGEQYF; CDR3 DNA: TGCGCCAGCAGCTGGGGGGGTGAGCAGTACTTC
D gene: TRBD2; J gene: TRBJ2-3; clone size: many; V gene: TRBV20-1; CDR3 protein: CSARVTSGITDTQYF; CDR3 DNA: TGCAGTGCTAGAGTCACTAGCGGAATTACAGATACGCAGTATTTT
D gene: -; J gene: TRBJ1-3; clone size: many; V gene: TRBV6-5; CDR3 protein: CASSYSTGGSHPGGNTIYF; CDR3 DNA: TGTGCCAGCAGTTACTCGACAGGCGGGTCTCACCCCGGCGGAAACACCATATATTTT
D gene: TRBD2; J gene: TRBJ2-5; clone size: many; V gene: TRBV9; CDR3 protein: CASSSGLAGGKETQYF; CDR3 DNA: TGTGCCAGCAGCTCCGGACTAGCGGGAGGGAAAGAGACCCAGTACTTC
D gene: -; J gene: TRBJ1-1; clone size: many; V gene: TRBV29-1; CDR3 protein: CSVGTGVTEAFF; CDR3 DNA: TGCAGCGTCGGAACGGGGGTCACTGAAGCTTTCTTT
D gene: -; J gene: TRBJ2-5; clone size: many; V gene: TRBV7-2; CDR3 protein: CASSLAQSIAQETQYF; CDR3 DNA: TGTGCCAGCAGCTTAGCGCAGTCGATAGCCCAAGAGACCCAGTACTTC